These 26 T cell receptor beta chains came from one sample sequenced in a study of OX40 agonist ivuxolimab in advanced cancers. Profiling relied on immunoSEQ multiplex PCR, and the TCRdb table lists in-frame clones only, not all of them. The sample contains fewer than 6,500 clones, approximately 68% of which appear only once. The specimen was CD4+ or CD8+ T cells sorted from blood, collected in a trial of the OX40 agonist ivuxolimab. Receptor source: an adult with an advanced solid tumor such as melanoma, head and neck, liver or kidney cancer.

The chain links TRBV7-3 to TRBJ2-5; the D gene is possibly TRBD1 (6 bases). From germline, CDR1 is SGHTA and CDR2 FQGTGA. The CDR3 sequence is 14 residues long. The germline V and J ends were trimmed by 5 bases and 1 base, with 11 bases remaining between them. Here the CDR3 reads CASSLRDTQETQYF. In DNA, the CDR3 is TGTGCCAGCAGCCTCCGGGACACCCAAGAGACCCAGTACTTC.

By proportion, this clone is medium-sized. V gene TRBV13 combines with J gene TRBJ1-4, with a weak D call TRBD1 (5 bases). V was pared by 3 bases and J by 0 bases, with 26 bases between. This CDR3 comprises 21 residues. CDR1 is PRHDT and CDR2 is FYEKMQ in the germline V gene (reference sequence). The CDR3 DNA follows: TGTGCCAGCAGCTTTAATAATAAAGGGCGAGACAGCATTGCAACTAATGAAAAACTGTTTTTT. The encoded protein is CASSFNNKGRDSIATNEKLFF.

This sequence joins TRBV27 and TRBJ1-6, with TRBD1 matching 7 bases. This CDR3 region has 18 residues. CDR1 is MNHEY and CDR2 is SMNVEV in the germline V gene (reference sequence). Trimming removed 5 bases from V and 0 bases from J; junction bases left unmatched: 10. DNA for the CDR3: TGTGCCAGCAGTCTAATCGGGACAGCGAACTCCTATAATTCACCCCTCCACTTT. This translates into CASSLIGTANSYNSPLHF.

The chain recombines TRBV28 with TRBJ2-7; 14 bases are shared with TRBD2. The CDR3 has 14 amino acids. Germline V gene sequence: CDR1 MDHEN, CDR2 SYDVKM. Trimming removed 3 bases from V and 6 bases from J; junction bases left unmatched: 1. The DNA for the CDR3 is TGTGCCAGCAGTTTTGGACTAGCGGGAGGCGAGCAGTACTTC. Amino acid sequence: CASSFGLAGGEQYF.

This clone showed up just a few times. The rearrangement uses TRBV30 and TRBJ1-1, with TRBD1 matching over 10 bases. The CDR3 consists of 14 residues. Trimming at V came to 3 bases and at J to 3 bases, leaving 4 bases not matched to a gene. Germline V gene data show CDR1 as GTSNPN and CDR2 as SVGIG (reference sequence). The CDR3 DNA sequence: TGTGCCTGGAGCCCCGGGACAGGGGACACTGAAGCTTTCTTT. Its protein is CAWSPGTGDTEAFF.

This clone was seen once. This sequence joins TRBV9 and TRBJ2-2, with D perhaps assigned TRBD1 or TRBD2 (5 bases each). The CDR3 is 15 amino acids. V was cut by 1 base and J by 2 bases, with 9 bases left in between. Germline V gene data show CDR1 as SGDLS and CDR2 as YYNGEE. CDR3 coding DNA: TGTGCCAGCAGCGTATCGGGGCACAACACCGGGGAGCTGTTTTTT. This gives the protein CASSVSGHNTGELFF.

This sequence joins TRBV21-1 and TRBJ2-3; the DNA was not used to check the table's D call, TRBD2. TRBV21-1 is shown as a pseudogene. This CDR3 region has 17 residues. The CDR3 sequence is CASSATQRTSGSDTQYF. CDR3 sequence (DNA): TGTGCCAGCAGCGCCACCCAGCGGACTAGCGGGAGCGATACGCAGTATTTT.

This chain links TRBV2 with TRBJ2-3; 7 bases map to TRBD1. The germline V gene encodes CDR1 SNHLY and CDR2 FYNNEI. CDR3 length equals 18 residues. V was clipped by 0 bases and J by 2 bases; unmatched bases: 11. The CDR3 is CASSEALRTGRSTDTQYF. The CDR3 DNA reads as TGTGCCAGCAGTGAAGCGCTTAGGACAGGCCGTTCCACAGATACGCAGTATTTT.

This clone has only a few counts. The chain carries TRBV19 and TRBJ2-1, with TRBD2 matching 9 bases. Germline V gives CDR1 LNHDA, CDR2 SQIVND (reference sequence). This CDR3 has 17 residues. Trimming cost V 0 bases and J 6 bases; bases outside gene matches: 9. The CDR3 DNA sequence: TGTGCCAGTAGTATAGATTTTCGGCGGGAGGGCCCCAATGAGCAGTTCTTC. Translation gives CASSIDFRREGPNEQFF.

The table lists this clone with a count of one. No conserved phenylalanine or tryptophan ends this CDR3, so it is likely a read error. The chain has TRBV29-1 and TRBJ2-7; the match to TRBD2 covers 7 bases. The V gene's germline CDR1 is SQVTM and CDR2 ANQGSEA. The CDR3 consists of 13 residues. Losses at the gene ends were 1 base for V and 8 bases for J; bases not matched to a gene: 8. CDR3 in DNA: TGCAGCGTTGAAGGCGGGAGCACGTACCAGCAGTACTCC. It encodes CSVEGGSTYQQYS.

The chain employs TRBV27 and TRBJ1-1, with D perhaps TRBD1 (5 bases). V gave up 6 bases and J gave up 1 base, with 9 bases separating them. The CDR3 length is 13 residues. In germline, CDR1 is MNHEY, CDR2 SMNVEV (reference sequence). The CDR3 sequence: CASSFRENTEAFF. Written as DNA, the CDR3 is TGTGCCAGCAGCTTCAGGGAGAACACTGAAGCTTTCTTT.

The J gene is TRBJ2-7, the V gene TRBV7-9; 10 bases align to TRBD1. Gene TRBJ2-1 matches the end of the DNA better, so the J call may be wrong. Germline V CDR1 and CDR2: SEHNR, FQNEAQ (reference sequence). The CDR3 spans 16 residues. In DNA form, the CDR3 reads TGTGCCAGCAGCCCCGTGACAGGGGGCAATTACAATGAGCAGTTCTTC. Residues: CASSPVTGGNYNEQFF.

This chain joins TRBV5-4 and TRBJ2-3, with D unresolved. Germline V gene data show CDR1 as SGHNT and CDR2 as YYREEE (reference sequence). Trimming pared 1 base from V and 1 base from J, leaving 4 bases between. The CDR3 covers 13 residues. The CDR3 reads CASSLPGTDTQYF. The CDR3 DNA sequence: TGTGCCAGCAGCTTGCCGGGCACAGATACGCAGTATTTT.

This clone is deemed medium-sized. The rearrangement uses TRBV4-3 and TRBJ2-7, with D unclear. This CDR3 contains 13 residues. Germline lookup yields CDR1 LGHNA and CDR2 YSLEER. V lost 1 base to trimming and J lost 4 bases, with 8 bases between them. CDR3 protein: CASSQGVEYEQYF. The CDR3 coding sequence is TGCGCCAGCAGCCAAGGGGTCGAGTACGAGCAGTACTTC.

This chain uses TRBV11-2 with TRBJ2-1, with unresolved D. V lost 1 base to trimming and J lost 2 bases, with 3 bases between them. CDR3 length: 13 amino acids. The germline CDR1 and CDR2 sequences are SGHAT and FQNNGV. The CDR3 sequence is CASSLGPYNEQFF. For the CDR3, the DNA is TGTGCCAGCAGCTTAGGCCCCTACAATGAGCAGTTCTTC.

This sequence joins TRBV7-3 and TRBJ2-2, with D possibly being TRBD1 or TRBD2 (6 bases each). This CDR3 contains 18 residues. Germline assignment: CDR1 SGHTA and CDR2 FQGTGA. Trimming took off 1 base at V and 4 bases at J, with 19 bases between the two ends. The CDR3 nucleotides are TGTGCCAGCAGCTTAAGGGTAAGGGGGAGGAGGCGCACCGGGGAGCTGTTTTTT. It codes for CASSLRVRGRRRTGELFF. Full variable domain (remainder filled in from reference TRBV7-3 and TRBJ2-2): GAGVSQTPSNKVTEKGKYVELRCDPISGHTALYWYRQSLGQGPEFLIYFQGTGAADDSGLPNDRFFAVRPEGSVSTLKIQRTERGDSAVYLCASSLRVRGRRRTGELFFGEGSRLTVL.

The chain joins TRBV5-1 to TRBJ2-1; D is unresolved. CDR3 length: 15 amino acids. Germline CDR1 is SGHRS and CDR2 is YFSETQ. V was clipped by 4 bases and J by 3 bases, with 14 bases between them. CDR3 nucleotide sequence: TGCGCCAGCAGCCCGGAATCAGGCCACTACAATGAGCAGTTCTTC. Protein sequence: CASSPESGHYNEQFF.

The chain carries TRBV28 and TRBJ2-7; 7 nucleotides line up with TRBD2. V dropped 7 bases and J dropped 0; count of bases not matched to a gene: 9. This CDR3 region has 15 residues. Per germline, CDR1 MDHEN and CDR2 SYDVKM. As DNA, the CDR3 is TGTGCCAGCACCCAGAATAGCGGGTTCTCCTACGAGCAGTACTTC. Translation: CASTQNSGFSYEQYF.

This clone has a handful of counts. The rearrangement links TRBV11-3 to TRBJ2-7, with TRBD2 identical over 7 bases. The germline CDR1 and CDR2 sequences are SGHNT and YENEEA. V lost 4 bases to trimming and J lost 3 bases; unmatched junction nucleotides: 9. This CDR3 is 15 amino acids long. CDR3 loop: CASSYTSGEYYEQYF. In DNA, the CDR3 is TGTGCCAGCAGCTACACAAGCGGGGAATACTACGAGCAGTACTTC.

J is TRBJ2-7 and V is TRBV19; TRBD1 matches at 8 bases. The CDR3 loop spans 15 amino acids. J gave up 3 bases and V 7 bases, and 11 bases lay outside the gene matches. In germline, CDR1 is LNHDA, CDR2 SQIVND (reference sequence). CDR3 nucleotide sequence: TGTGCCAGTAAGGTTTCCGGGACAGGTCTCTACGAGCAGTACTTC. Residues: CASKVSGTGLYEQYF.

The genes are TRBV4-1 and TRBJ2-1, with D unresolved. Trimming pared 1 base from V and 5 bases from J, leaving 9 bases between. The length of the CDR3 is 14 residues. Germline assignment: CDR1 MGHRA and CDR2 YSYEKL. The CDR3 sequence: CASSQVYSNNEQFF. The CDR3 DNA reads as TGCGCCAGCAGCCAAGTTTATAGCAACAATGAGCAGTTCTTC.

The V gene is TRBV7-9, the J gene TRBJ2-7; no clear D. Trimming took 4 bases from V and 6 from J, leaving 22 bases between them. Germline loops: CDR1 SEHNR, CDR2 FQNEAQ (reference sequence). The length of the CDR3 is 16 residues. The CDR3 DNA follows: TGTGCCAGCAGCTCGTCCCGTACCGGGTCCCTGGTCGAGCAGTACTTC. This sequence encodes CASSSSRTGSLVEQYF.

The CDR3 region has the DNA TGTGCCAGCAGCGTAGGGCCCGAGACAGGGTTCTACGAGCAGTACTTC. Its protein product is CASSVGPETGFYEQYF. V usage is TRBV9 and J usage is TRBJ2-7; 7 nucleotides align to TRBD1. The CDR3 loop spans 16 amino acids. V lost 0 bases to trimming and J lost 3 bases; unmatched junction nucleotides: 9. Germline V gene data show CDR1 as SGDLS and CDR2 as YYNGEE.

The chain couples TRBV4-1 to TRBJ1-2; no reliable D call. The CDR3 contains 16 residues. Germline CDR1 MGHRA, CDR2 YSYEKL. Trimming pared 0 bases from V and 4 bases from J, leaving 15 bases between. The CDR3 nucleotides are TGCGCCAGCAGCCAAGATCCCTTTACGTGGGCCTATGGCTACACCTTC. Residues: CASSQDPFTWAYGYTF.

The genes are TRBV6-6 and TRBJ2-6; D is uncertain. The CDR3 has 12 amino acids. The V gene's germline CDR1 is MNHNY and CDR2 SVGAGI (reference sequence). Trimming left V 11 bases short and J 5 bases short, with 10 bases between. CDR3 loop: CACEVRANVLTF. In DNA, the CDR3 is TGTGCCTGTGAGGTGAGGGCCAACGTCCTGACTTTC.

This clone was detected a few times. The chain has TRBV4-2 and TRBJ1-2; 7 bases are a match to TRBD1. The CDR3 runs 13 residues. Looked up from germline, CDR1 is LGHNA and CDR2 is YNFKEQ. The V and J ends lost 3 bases and 8 bases, in that order; junction bases with no gene match: 6. The CDR3 protein is CASSQGTEEGYTF. The CDR3 DNA is TGTGCCAGCAGCCAGGGGACAGAAGAGGGCTACACCTTC.